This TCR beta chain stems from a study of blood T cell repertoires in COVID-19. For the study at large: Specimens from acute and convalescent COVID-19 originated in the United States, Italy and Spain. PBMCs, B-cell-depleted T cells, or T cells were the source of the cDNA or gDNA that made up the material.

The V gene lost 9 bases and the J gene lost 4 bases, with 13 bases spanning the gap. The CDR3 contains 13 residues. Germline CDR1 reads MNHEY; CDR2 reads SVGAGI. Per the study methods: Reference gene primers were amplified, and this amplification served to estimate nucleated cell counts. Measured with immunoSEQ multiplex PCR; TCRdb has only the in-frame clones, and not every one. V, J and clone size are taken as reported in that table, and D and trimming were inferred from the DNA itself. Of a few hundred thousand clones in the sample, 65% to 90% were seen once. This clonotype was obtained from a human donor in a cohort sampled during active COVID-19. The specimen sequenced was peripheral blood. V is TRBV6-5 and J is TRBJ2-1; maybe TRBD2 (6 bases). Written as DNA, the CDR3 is TGTGCCAGTCGGACTACCTTATACAATGAGCAGTTCTTC. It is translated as CASRTTLYNEQFF.